This passage covers 15 T cell receptor beta chains from one sample sequenced in a study of blood T cells in healthy people across ages. Using a J-beta primer mix together with a sample-barcoded 5' primer, a second PCR was run for about 7 to 12 cycles. TCRdb analysed the 5' RACE reads with MiXCR anew, one entry per CDR3 protein. Of about 780,000 distinct CDR3 sequences in the sample, 20% to 30% were seen once. These data were also filed under a second study, of T cells of mothers and their children.

The material sequenced was blood. The receptors stem from a boy younger than 18 in good health.

This clonotype has a handful of counts. The chain is built from TRBV6-6 and TRBJ1-5; maybe TRBD1 (5 bases). The CDR3 runs to 14 residues. Germline assignment: CDR1 MNHNY and CDR2 SVGAGI (reference sequence). V was cut by 8 bases and J by 3 bases, with 14 bases left in between. The CDR3: CASAGRGNNQPQHF. As DNA, the CDR3 is TGTGCCAGCGCGGGGAGGGGTAACAATCAGCCCCAGCATTTT.

V usage is TRBV5-1 and J usage is TRBJ2-1; D is unclear. The J call is uncertain, as TRBJ2-7 better fits the DNA end. Germline CDR1 is SGHRS and CDR2 is YFSETQ. The CDR3 spans 12 residues. The CDR3 DNA is TGCGCCAGCAGAGATGAGGACTACGAGCAGTACTTC. This codes for CASRDEDYEQYF.

This clonotype was counted between two and nine times. At one boundary the junction diverges from the germline segment, which might be a read error. The rearrangement uses TRBV13 and TRBJ2-5; D is perhaps TRBD1 (6 bases). The CDR3 covers 14 residues. The V gene's germline CDR1 is PRHDT and CDR2 FYEKMQ (reference sequence). CDR3 bases: TGTGCCAGCAGCTCCGGGACATCCCAAGGGACCCAGTACTTC. Protein sequence: CASSSGTSQGTQYF.

The chain recombines TRBV10-2 with TRBJ2-5; a possible D gene is TRBD1 (5 bases). The germline gives CDR1 WSHSY, CDR2 SAAADI. V shed 4 bases and J shed 5 bases, with 20 bases lying between them. CDR3 size: 16 residues. CDR3: CASSVNRHRIAETQYF. The CDR3 DNA is TGCGCCAGCAGTGTTAACAGGCACCGAATCGCGGAGACCCAGTACTTC.

This chain connects TRBV28 to TRBJ1-4, with TRBD1 identical over 8 bases. The CDR3 runs to 17 residues. Germline CDR1 is MDHEN and CDR2 is SYDVKM. J lost 0 bases, V lost 4 bases, and 7 bases had no gene match. The CDR3 loop reads CASSSPDRGATNEKLFF. The CDR3 DNA reads as TGTGCCAGCAGTTCCCCCGACAGGGGAGCAACTAATGAAAAACTGTTTTTT.

This clonotype was seen a few times. This rearrangement joins TRBV19 to TRBJ1-5; TRBD1 aligns across 9 bases. Germline assignment: CDR1 LNHDA and CDR2 SQIVND (reference sequence). This CDR3 is 13 amino acids long. With 5 bases clipped from V and 7 bases from J, the junction kept 3 bases outside the gene matches. The chain's CDR3 is CASSGTGRQPQHF. The CDR3 DNA follows: TGTGCCAGTAGTGGGACAGGGCGACAGCCCCAGCATTTT.

A few counts support this clonotype. The chain is built from TRBV7-2 and TRBJ1-4, with D unclear. Per the germline V gene, CDR1 is SGHTA and CDR2 is FQGNSA. Between the trimmed V and J ends, which lost 5 bases and 2 bases, there was a span of 12 bases. This CDR3 contains 15 residues. CDR3 in amino acids: CASSLERVTNEKLFF. CDR3 sequence (DNA): TGTGCCAGCAGCCTGGAGAGGGTCACTAATGAAAAACTGTTTTTT.

The chain links TRBV10-3 to TRBJ2-3; maybe TRBD1 (5 bases). V was trimmed by 4 bases and J by 5 bases, leaving 7 bases between them. This CDR3 region has 12 residues. Germline-derived CDR1 and CDR2 are ENHRY and SYGVKD. CDR3 coding DNA: TGTGCCATCAGTGGAGACAGAGATACGCAGTATTTT. Translating it yields CAISGDRDTQYF.

This chain connects TRBV10-1 to TRBJ2-2, with D perhaps TRBD1 (6 bases). V gave up 3 bases and J gave up 1 base, with 12 bases separating them. This CDR3 has 16 residues. From germline, CDR1 is WNHNN and CDR2 SYGVQD (reference sequence). The CDR3 bases are TGCGCCAGCAGTGAAAAAAGGGGACAGAACACCGGGGAGCTGTTTTTT. Residues: CASSEKRGQNTGELFF.

This chain joins TRBV13 and TRBJ2-5, with 7 nucleotides matching TRBD1. With V trimmed by 3 bases and J by 2 bases, 9 bases remained unmatched. This CDR3 is 16 amino acids long. Germline V gene sequence: CDR1 PRHDT, CDR2 FYEKMQ (reference sequence). The CDR3 region is CASSFRTGPNQETQYF. The CDR3 DNA reads as TGTGCCAGCAGCTTCAGGACAGGACCTAATCAAGAGACCCAGTACTTC.

The chain couples TRBV29-1 to TRBJ2-5; 8 nucleotides match TRBD1. Germline V gene sequence: CDR1 SQVTM, CDR2 ANQGSEA. Trimming removed 7 bases from V and 2 bases from J; junction bases left unmatched: 6. CDR3 length: 13 amino acids. CDR3 protein: CSGRQGRQETQYF. CDR3 sequence (DNA): TGCAGCGGCCGACAGGGGAGACAAGAGACCCAGTACTTC.

The chain combines TRBV29-1 with TRBJ2-5; 8 nucleotides align to TRBD1. This CDR3 has 15 residues. Germline trimming cut 1 base from V and 7 bases from J; bases unmatched to any gene: 11. CDR1 and CDR2 (germline): SQVTM, ANQGSEA. The CDR3 sequence is CSVEVWQGAGGTQYF. The DNA of the CDR3 is TGCAGCGTTGAAGTATGGCAGGGGGCCGGCGGGACCCAGTACTTC.

The chain employs TRBV28 and TRBJ2-1; 8 bases map to TRBD2. V lost 5 bases, J lost 8 bases, and 8 bases stayed unmatched. The CDR3 loop spans 14 amino acids. Looked up from germline, CDR1 is MDHEN and CDR2 is SYDVKM. CDR3: CASSGLAEVDEQFF. As DNA, the CDR3 is TGTGCCAGCAGTGGACTAGCCGAGGTCGATGAGCAGTTCTTC.

The V and J genes are TRBV5-1 and TRBJ2-6, with a tentative D call TRBD1 (6 bases). Trimming took off 2 bases at V and 2 bases at J, with 20 bases between the two ends. The CDR3 is 19 amino acids. Per the germline V gene, CDR1 is SGHRS and CDR2 is YFSETQ. The chain's CDR3 is CASSFWGLRDSAGANVLTF. The CDR3 nucleotides are TGCGCCAGCAGCTTTTGGGGGCTCAGGGATTCAGCTGGGGCCAACGTCCTGACTTTC.

The CDR3 sequence is CASNSLGYGETQYF. For the CDR3, the DNA is TGTGCCAGCAACTCCCTAGGGTACGGGGAGACCCAGTACTTC. The chain has TRBV2 and TRBJ2-5, with D unresolved. Germline V gene lookup returns CDR1 SNHLY and CDR2 FYNNEI. The CDR3 contains 14 residues. Trimming removed 7 bases at V and 5 bases at J, with 17 bases between.